This entry concerns a single T cell receptor (beta chain). Antigen: not known. The data are from a study of cytomegalovirus exposure and HLA in healthy donors. The study, taken as a whole, reports: In a later analysis, first-cohort TCR clusters were found to tend to co-occur in the 120 or so validation repertoires. Overall, some 160 TCR beta chains were annotated as cytomegalovirus-associated.

The CDR3 totals 15 residues. Germline CDR1 reads MGHDK; CDR2 reads SYGVNS. V was clipped by 5 bases and J by 0 bases; unmatched bases: 2. Libraries were prepared by immunoSEQ multiplex PCR; TCRdb keeps only in-frame clonotypes and omits some of them. This table has under 250,000 clones, around four fifths appearing once. Separate from the roughly 670-subject first cohort, the roughly 110-subject validation cohort was the one that the donors belonged to. The sample taken for sequencing was PBMCs. V and J are TRBV25-1 and TRBJ2-2; 8 bases align to TRBD1. The origin of this receptor is a woman aged 18-29 years in good health and CMV-seronegative. CDR3 DNA sequence: TGTGCCAGCAGTAGACAGGGGACGAACACCGGGGAGCTGTTTTTT. Translating gives CASSRQGTNTGELFF.